These 17 T cell receptor beta chains were all obtained from the same sample, sequenced in a study of blood T cells in healthy people across ages. Alongside a J-beta primer mix, a sample-barcoded 5' primer served in a second PCR lasting about 7 to 11 cycles. TCRdb reprocessed the 5' RACE reads via MiXCR and lists one record per CDR3 protein. The sample shows 1.8 million or so distinct CDR3 sequences, roughly two fifths of them seen only once. The specimen was blood. Source of these receptors: a human donor in good health.

The chain recombines TRBV9 with TRBJ2-5, with 10 bases lining up with TRBD1. Judging by the DNA end, TRBJ2-7 fits better; the J call may be wrong. Germline V gene data show CDR1 as SGDLS and CDR2 as YYNGEE. The CDR3 runs 15 residues. The CDR3 nucleotides read TGTGCCAGCAGCTTGGGACAGGGGTTGTCCGACGAGCAGTACTTC. Amino acids: CASSLGQGLSDEQYF.

The genes are TRBV20-1 and TRBJ2-1; possibly TRBD1 for D (6 bases). The CDR3 loop spans 14 amino acids. Germline CDR1 reads DFQATT; CDR2 reads SNEGSKA (reference sequence). Between the trimmed V and J ends, which lost 6 bases and 0 bases, there was a span of 12 bases. CDR3 in amino acids: CSAKDRNSYNEQFF. CDR3 sequence (DNA): TGCAGTGCCAAGGACAGAAACTCCTACAATGAGCAGTTCTTC.

This clonotype was detected a few times. The CDR3 bases are TGTGCCAGCAGCGTTCCTAGGACAGGTAGGCGCACAGATACGCAGTATTTT. Residues: CASSVPRTGRRTDTQYF. The chain joins TRBV9 to TRBJ2-3, with 7 bases fitting TRBD1. CDR3 size: 17 residues. V dropped 2 bases and J dropped 1; count of bases not matched to a gene: 10. The germline gives CDR1 SGDLS, CDR2 YYNGEE.

The rearrangement joins TRBV4-2 to TRBJ2-1; 8 bases are shared with TRBD2. CDR1 is LGHNA, CDR2 YNFKEQ, per germline. Trimming took 3 bases from V and 7 from J; bases not matched to a gene: 14. The CDR3 consists of 17 residues. The CDR3 loop is CASSHHGGASSRNEQFF. The CDR3 region has the DNA TGTGCCAGCAGCCACCACGGGGGGGCCAGTTCCCGGAATGAGCAGTTCTTC.

The CDR3 bases are TGTGCCAGCAGTGGGGCAGGGGGCTACGAGCAGTACTTC. Translating it yields CASSGAGGYEQYF. The J gene is TRBJ2-7, the V gene TRBV2, with 7 bases that match TRBD1. The V gene end was trimmed by 4 bases and the J gene end by 3 bases; junction bases not matched to a gene: 3. The CDR3 has 13 residues. The germline CDR1 and CDR2 sequences are SNHLY and FYNNEI.

The rearrangement uses TRBV12-3 or TRBV12-4 and TRBJ1-2, with 12 nucleotides matching TRBD1. The CDR3 has 19 amino acids. Trimming at V came to 0 bases and at J to 7 bases, leaving 15 bases not matched to a gene. The CDR3 bases are TGTGCCAGCAGTTTAGCTGGCGGGGGACAGGGGGCGTACACTGGTGGCTACACCTTC. Its protein product is CASSLAGGGQGAYTGGYTF.

The CDR3: CASSYEQGAVDTEAFF. The CDR3 region has the DNA TGCGCCAGCAGCTACGAACAGGGGGCGGTGGACACTGAAGCTTTCTTT. The chain carries TRBV4-3 and TRBJ1-1, with 9 bases identical to TRBD1. This CDR3 is built from 16 residues. Germline assignment: CDR1 LGHNA and CDR2 YSLEER. The ends lost 5 bases at V and 3 bases at J; junction bases unmatched: 10.

The chain joins TRBV5-1 to TRBJ2-5; the D is unclear. Germline assignment: CDR1 SGHRS and CDR2 YFSETQ. V was clipped by 4 bases and J by 2 bases, with 15 bases between them. The CDR3 is 15 residues long. CDR3 in DNA: TGCGCCAGCAGCCCCCGTGGTCCGCATCAAGAGACCCAGTACTTC. Protein product: CASSPRGPHQETQYF.

To note about this clonotype: The junction does not match germline at one end; this may be a read error. The chain recombines TRBV7-9 with TRBJ1-2; D is uncertain. The germline V gene encodes CDR1 SEHNR and CDR2 FQNEAQ (reference sequence). CDR3 length equals 14 residues. CDR3 sequence: CSSSLPDINYGYTF. The CDR3 coding sequence is TGTTCCAGCAGCTTACCTGACATAAACTATGGCTACACCTTC. Combining the CDR3 with reference TRBV7-9 and TRBJ1-2 gives the whole variable domain DTGVSQNPRHKITKRGQNVTFRCDPISEHNRLYWYRQTLGQGPEFLTYFQNEAQLEKSRLLSDRFSAERPKGSFSTLEIQRTEQGDSAMYLCSSSLPDINYGYTFGSGTRLTVV.

This clonotype was detected a few times. The chain recombines TRBV29-1 with TRBJ2-7; TRBD2 matches at 7 bases. V trimming: 6 bases; J trimming: 0 bases; junction bases outside the gene matches: 5. The CDR3 runs to 13 residues. CDR1 and CDR2 from the germline V gene are SQVTM and ANQGSEA. The CDR3 DNA reads as TGCAGCGTCGGGGGGATTACCTCCTACGAGCAGTACTTC. This codes for CSVGGITSYEQYF.

This clonotype was detected only a few times. The chain has TRBV9 and TRBJ2-7; D unresolved. Germline loops: CDR1 SGDLS, CDR2 YYNGEE. The ends were cut back, 0 bases at V and 3 bases at J, with 13 bases in the middle. The CDR3 spans 15 residues. The CDR3 DNA follows: TGTGCCAGCAGCGTAGGACTCGGGCCCCTCTACGAGCAGTACTTC. Translation: CASSVGLGPLYEQYF.

This rearrangement joins TRBV20-1 to TRBJ2-5, with 10 bases fitting TRBD1. The CDR3 runs to 14 residues. V lost 5 bases and J lost 3; bases outside the gene matches: 6. From germline, CDR1 is DFQATT and CDR2 SNEGSKA (reference sequence). The CDR3 region has the DNA TGCAGTGCTGGGGACAGGGGTACCAAAGAGACCCAGTACTTC. It codes for CSAGDRGTKETQYF.

V and J are TRBV4-3 and TRBJ1-2, with a possible D match to TRBD1 (6 bases). The V gene lost 4 bases and the J gene lost 8 bases, with 14 bases spanning the gap. Per the germline V gene, CDR1 is LGHNA and CDR2 is YSLEER. The CDR3 sequence is 13 residues long. Here the CDR3 reads CASSPRQAGGYTF. CDR3 DNA: TGCGCCAGCAGCCCTCGACAGGCGGGAGGCTACACCTTC.

This clonotype has a handful of counts. This chain uses TRBV6-2 or TRBV6-3 with TRBJ2-3; TRBD2 aligns across 10 bases. Germline values: CDR1 MNHEY, CDR2 SVGEGT. The length of the CDR3 is 16 residues. V was clipped by 5 bases and J by 2 bases; unmatched bases: 7. This CDR3 is CASSLESGGATDTQYF. CDR3 DNA sequence: TGTGCCAGCAGTCTCGAAAGCGGGGGGGCCACAGATACGCAGTATTTT.

This clonotype was seen only once. This chain connects TRBV7-8 to TRBJ2-5; 7 nucleotides match TRBD1. The CDR3 consists of 16 residues. Trimming took 1 base from V and 1 from J; bases not matched to a gene: 6. Germline CDR1 SGHVS, CDR2 FQNEAQ. The DNA for the CDR3 is TGTGCCAGCAGCTTAGGAACGGGACAGTTCCAAGAGACCCAGTACTTC. The encoded protein is CASSLGTGQFQETQYF.

In its sample, this clonotype was seen a few times. This sequence joins TRBV12-3 or TRBV12-4 and TRBJ2-1; 9 bases map to TRBD2. The CDR3 totals 16 residues. J gave up 9 bases and V 5 bases, and 14 bases lay outside the gene matches. The CDR3 DNA is TGTGCCAGCAGTACCCTTGAAGCGGGGGGACGGGGTGAGCAGTTCTTC. The encoded protein is CASSTLEAGGRGEQFF.

J is TRBJ2-5 and V is TRBV7-9, with D perhaps TRBD1 (6 bases). Germline V gene lookup returns CDR1 SEHNR and CDR2 FQNEAQ (reference sequence). The CDR3 covers 14 residues. CDR3 region: CADQRFGTQETQYF. For the CDR3, the DNA is TGTGCAGATCAGCGTTTCGGGACACAAGAGACCCAGTACTTC.